These 18 T cell receptor beta chains came from one sample sequenced in a study of vaccination and CD4 T cells after COVID-19. The Oncomine TCR Beta short-read assay sequenced DNA from cultured CD4+ T cells. TCRdb passed the PCR reads through MiXCR, listing each CDR3 protein once. Of 9,500 to 11,000 distinct CDR3 sequences detected, about three quarters appear once; the ten largest clones hold roughly 13%. Treatment given: approximately 9-day PBMC culture with coronavirus spike peptide pools or control peptides (ViraFEST assay). Their recognized antigens are unknown. Sequencing was performed on CD4+ T cells from blood, cultured in vitro. The receptors originated from a human donor who had recovered from COVID-19.

This clonotype was counted a single time. The genes are TRBV7-2 and TRBJ2-7; TRBD2 agrees at 8 bases. CDR3 length: 15 residues. The trim removed 5 bases at V and 3 bases at J, leaving 9 bases unmatched. Germline loops: CDR1 SGHTA, CDR2 FQGNSA. The CDR3 DNA reads as TGTGCCAGCAGCCCCGTCGGGACTAGACACTACGAGCAGTACTTC. Translated, it gives CASSPVGTRHYEQYF.

The chain has TRBV27 and TRBJ1-2, with D perhaps TRBD1 (5 bases). In germline, CDR1 is MNHEY, CDR2 SMNVEV (reference sequence). This CDR3 contains 15 residues. V lost 0 bases and J lost 0, with 8 bases in between. The CDR3: CASSLSGQANYGYTF. In nucleotides, the CDR3 is TGTGCCAGCAGTTTATCCGGACAAGCTAACTATGGCTACACCTTC.

This clonotype was seen only a few times. CDR3 residues: CATSGTLSYNEQFF. The CDR3 coding sequence is TGTGCCACCAGTGGGACTCTCTCCTACAATGAGCAGTTCTTC. This rearrangement joins TRBV24-1 to TRBJ2-1, with D perhaps matching TRBD2 (5 bases). V lost 5 bases to trimming and J lost 0 bases, with 7 bases between them. The germline CDR1 and CDR2 sequences are KGHDR and SFDVKD. The CDR3 covers 14 residues.

The CDR3 is CSARVNTEAFF. For the CDR3, the DNA is TGCAGTGCTAGAGTGAACACTGAAGCTTTCTTT. The rearrangement joins TRBV20-1 to TRBJ1-1; D is ambiguous. Trimming left V 1 base short and J 0 bases short, with 0 bases between. CDR3 length equals 11 residues. Germline values: CDR1 DFQATT, CDR2 SNEGSKA (reference sequence).

This chain joins TRBV18 and TRBJ1-1; no firm D call. Trimming pared 3 bases from V and 4 bases from J, leaving 6 bases between. CDR3 length: 12 amino acids. Germline V CDR1 and CDR2: KGHSH, LQKENI. CDR3 loop: CASSPGITEAFF. The CDR3 nucleotides are TGTGCCAGCTCACCCGGGATCACTGAAGCTTTCTTT. Filled out from reference TRBV18 and TRBJ1-1, the complete variable domain reads NAGVMQNPRHLVRRRGQEARLRCSPMKGHSHVYWYRQLPEEGLKFMVYLQKENIIDESGMPKERFSAEFPKEGPSILRIQQVVRGDSAAYFCASSPGITEAFFGQGTRLTVV.

This chain connects TRBV6-4 to TRBJ2-5; TRBD1 matches at 9 bases. The J call may be wrong; the DNA end is better matched by TRBJ2-7. The CDR3 covers 14 residues. The germline V gene encodes CDR1 MRHNA and CDR2 SNTAGT. CDR3 residues: CASRQDRGSYEQYF. Written as DNA, the CDR3 is TGTGCCAGCAGACAGGACAGGGGATCCTACGAGCAGTACTTC.

This clonotype was found a few times. This CDR3 is CASSLGQGSQPQHF. As DNA, the CDR3 is TGTGCCAGCAGCTTGGGACAGGGGTCTCAGCCCCAGCATTTT. V gene TRBV7-9 combines with J gene TRBJ1-5, with 10 bases aligning to TRBD1. CDR1 and CDR2 (germline): SEHNR, FQNEAQ (reference sequence). CDR3 length: 14 amino acids. The J segment lost 6 bases and the V segment lost 3 bases, leaving 2 bases of the junction unmatched.

V gene TRBV20-1 combines with J gene TRBJ1-2; D is ambiguous. Germline lookup yields CDR1 DFQATT and CDR2 SNEGSKA (reference sequence). The length of the CDR3 is 12 residues. V was shortened by 5 bases and J by 4 bases, with 11 bases between the two germline ends. The CDR3 region is CSAPEGGYGYTF. The CDR3 region has the DNA TGCAGTGCTCCCGAGGGAGGCTATGGCTACACCTTC.

The chain joins TRBV20-1 to TRBJ2-3; TRBD2 matches at 7 bases. This CDR3 is 13 amino acids long. Germline loops: CDR1 DFQATT, CDR2 SNEGSKA (reference sequence). The ends lost 5 bases at V and 5 bases at J; junction bases unmatched: 7. CDR3 protein: CSAPREDRDTQYF. In DNA form, the CDR3 reads TGCAGTGCTCCACGGGAGGACCGAGATACGCAGTATTTT.

V gene TRBV7-2 combines with J gene TRBJ2-5; the match to TRBD1 covers 8 bases. The CDR3 covers 14 residues. CDR1 and CDR2 from the germline V gene are SGHTA and FQGNSA. V shed 4 bases, J shed 3 bases, and the junction held 4 bases outside the gene matches. The CDR3 coding sequence is TGTGCCAGCAGCTCTGGACAGGGAAAAGAGACCCAGTACTTC. The encoded protein is CASSSGQGKETQYF.

V usage is TRBV20-1 and J usage is TRBJ2-7; 10 bases line up with TRBD2. The CDR3 contains 16 residues. Germline V CDR1 and CDR2: DFQATT, SNEGSKA (reference sequence). The ends lost 1 base at V and 1 base at J; junction bases unmatched: 7. In DNA, the CDR3 is TGCAGTGCTAGAGGCACTAGCGGGGAAATGTCCTACGAGCAGTACTTC. Translated, it gives CSARGTSGEMSYEQYF.

The chain employs TRBV19 and TRBJ1-1; D not certain. Trimming took 5 bases from V and 4 from J, leaving 8 bases between them. Germline lookup yields CDR1 LNHDA and CDR2 SQIVND (reference sequence). The CDR3 loop spans 12 amino acids. CDR3 nucleotide sequence: TGTGCCAGTAGTGGAAGAGGCACTGAAGCTTTCTTT. Protein sequence: CASSGRGTEAFF.

This clonotype is labeled as medium-sized. The chain has TRBV7-2 and TRBJ1-2; perhaps TRBD1 as D (5 bases). The length of the CDR3 is 18 residues. Trimming pared 6 bases from V and 7 bases from J, leaving 30 bases between. Germline values: CDR1 SGHTA, CDR2 FQGNSA. The CDR3 spells CASRNYFGGGSGGAGYTF. In DNA, the CDR3 is TGTGCCAGCAGAAATTACTTCGGAGGAGGTTCTGGTGGGGCTGGCTACACCTTC.

CDR3: CASSPHGLGTEAFF. CDR3 DNA sequence: TGCGCCAGCAGCCCCCACGGGTTGGGCACTGAAGCTTTCTTT. The chain links TRBV4-1 to TRBJ1-1; D unresolved. Deletions cut 4 bases from V and 4 bases from J, with 13 bases between. Germline CDR1 is MGHRA and CDR2 is YSYEKL. The CDR3 is 14 residues long.

The rearrangement uses TRBV15 and TRBJ2-3, with unresolved D. Germline loops: CDR1 LNHNV, CDR2 YYDKDF (reference sequence). The CDR3 has 13 amino acids. Between the trimmed V and J ends, which lost 3 bases and 2 bases, there was a span of 6 bases. The CDR3: CATSRGDTDTQYF. As DNA, the CDR3 is TGTGCCACCAGCAGGGGTGACACAGATACGCAGTATTTT.

This sequence joins TRBV29-1 and TRBJ1-1; TRBD1 is a possible D gene (6 bases). The CDR3 runs to 13 residues. The ends were cut back, 8 bases at V and 7 bases at J, with 20 bases in the middle. Germline CDR1 and CDR2: SQVTM and ANQGSEA. CDR3 nucleotides: TGCAGCACTCTCCGACAGGTTATCGGTGAAGCTTTCTTT. Its translation: CSTLRQVIGEAFF.

The chain recombines TRBV7-3 with TRBJ2-7; D is unresolved. This CDR3 is built from 14 residues. In germline, CDR1 is SGHTA, CDR2 FQGTGA. Between the trimmed V and J ends, which lost 2 bases and 0 bases, there was a span of 8 bases. CDR3 nucleotide sequence: TGTGCCAGCAGCTTAGGATCTAGCTCCTACGAGCAGTACTTC. This sequence encodes CASSLGSSSYEQYF.

The chain links TRBV25-1 to TRBJ1-2; TRBD1 matches 9 bases. CDR1 and CDR2 from the germline V gene are MGHDK and SYGVNS. J gave up 8 bases and V 3 bases, and 7 bases lay outside the gene matches. The CDR3 is 14 amino acids. CDR3 amino acids: CASSEMGQGSGYTF. The CDR3 DNA reads as TGTGCCAGCAGTGAGATGGGACAGGGCAGCGGCTACACCTTC.